A selection of T cell receptor beta chains follows, all from one sample in a study of OX40 agonist ivuxolimab in advanced cancers. TCRdb's copy holds only in-frame clones and misses some; the assay was immunoSEQ multiplex PCR. The sample contains 50,000 to 65,000 clones, about 83% of which appear only once. The material sequenced was CD4+ or CD8+ T cells sorted from blood, taken in a trial of the OX40 agonist ivuxolimab. These TCRs come from an adult with an advanced solid tumor such as melanoma, head and neck, liver or kidney cancer. CDR3s include the opening cysteine and the closing phenylalanine or tryptophan. Size is stated for part of the rows, as once, few or many counts, or as a class when the clone is expanded.

J gene: TRBJ1-1
clone size: -
V gene: TRBV7-3
CDR3 protein: CASSLTPGRDTEAFF

J gene: TRBJ2-1
clone size: -
V gene: TRBV11-3
CDR3 protein: CASSYTSGSYNEQFF

J gene: TRBJ1-5
clone size: once
V gene: TRBV15
CDR3 protein: CATSSNKQQPQHF

J gene: TRBJ2-7
clone size: -
V gene: TRBV10-3
CDR3 protein: CAITDPMRGAYEQYF

J gene: TRBJ1-4
clone size: once
V gene: TRBV30
CDR3 protein: CAWSVQGAREKLFF

J gene: TRBJ1-4
clone size: -
V gene: TRBV27
CDR3 protein: CASSPQVPGQGSNEKLFF

J gene: TRBJ1-3
clone size: -
V gene: TRBV5-4
CDR3 protein: CASSWPDRGGNTIYF

J gene: TRBJ2-1
clone size: -
V gene: TRBV7-9
CDR3 protein: CASSFRTSGRNNEQFF

J gene: TRBJ2-5
clone size: -
V gene: TRBV9
CDR3 protein: CASSVVPDQETQYF

J gene: TRBJ2-1
clone size: once
V gene: TRBV30
CDR3 protein: CAWSVMAPAGQFF

J gene: TRBJ2-7
clone size: -
V gene: TRBV7-3
CDR3 protein: CASSLRSGLDYEQYF

J gene: TRBJ2-1
clone size: -
V gene: TRBV5-6
CDR3 protein: CASSLGLDDNEQFF

J gene: TRBJ2-1
clone size: once
V gene: TRBV5-1
CDR3 protein: CASSLEARLSYNEQFF

J gene: TRBJ1-6
clone size: few
V gene: TRBV30
CDR3 protein: CAWSHPGPNNSPLHF

J gene: TRBJ2-3
clone size: -
V gene: TRBV7-2
CDR3 protein: CASSSNTDTQYF

J gene: TRBJ2-7
clone size: -
V gene: TRBV7-6
CDR3 protein: CASSRGGRIYEQYF

J gene: TRBJ1-1
clone size: few
V gene: TRBV19
CDR3 protein: CASSRTGTGNTEAFF

J gene: TRBJ2-1
clone size: -
V gene: TRBV19
CDR3 protein: CASSINDRGNEQFF

J gene: TRBJ2-7
clone size: -
V gene: TRBV10-2
CDR3 protein: CASSAKQETYEQYF

J gene: TRBJ2-1
clone size: -
V gene: TRBV18
CDR3 protein: CASSPGADNEQFF

J gene: TRBJ2-1
clone size: -
V gene: TRBV6-6
CDR3 protein: CASSSRQYNEQFF

J gene: TRBJ1-1
clone size: -
V gene: TRBV19
CDR3 protein: CASSLGLKNTEAFF

J gene: TRBJ1-3
clone size: -
V gene: TRBV7-9
CDR3 protein: CASSLTTGSGNTIYF

J gene: TRBJ1-2
clone size: -
V gene: TRBV10-3
CDR3 protein: CAISPSLYGYTF

J gene: TRBJ1-2
clone size: few
V gene: TRBV4-2
CDR3 protein: CASSQGDSGYGYTF

J gene: TRBJ2-7
clone size: -
V gene: TRBV27
CDR3 protein: CARYTDRGEHEQYF

J gene: TRBJ2-7
clone size: once
V gene: TRBV5-1
CDR3 protein: CASSSGQGPLYEQYF

J gene: TRBJ2-2
clone size: -
V gene: TRBV28
CDR3 protein: CASSLHQGTTGELFF

J gene: TRBJ1-3
clone size: -
V gene: TRBV10-3
CDR3 protein: CAISASNTIYF